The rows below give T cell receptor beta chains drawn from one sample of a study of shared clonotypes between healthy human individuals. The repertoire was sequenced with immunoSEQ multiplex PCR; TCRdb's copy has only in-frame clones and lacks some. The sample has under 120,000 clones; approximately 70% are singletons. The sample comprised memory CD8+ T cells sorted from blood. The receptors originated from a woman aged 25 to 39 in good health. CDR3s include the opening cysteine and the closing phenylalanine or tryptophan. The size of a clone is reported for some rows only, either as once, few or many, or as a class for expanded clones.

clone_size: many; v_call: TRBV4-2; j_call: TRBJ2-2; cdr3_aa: CASRGGSDTGELFF
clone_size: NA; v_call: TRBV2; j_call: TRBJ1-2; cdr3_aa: CASRDPGGGYGYTF
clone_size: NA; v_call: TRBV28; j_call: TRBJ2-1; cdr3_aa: CASSLGAVAEQFF
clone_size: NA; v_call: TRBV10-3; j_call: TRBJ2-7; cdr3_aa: CAISPIGKRTAPYEQYF
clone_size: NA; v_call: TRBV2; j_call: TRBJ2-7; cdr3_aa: CASSSGVPYEQYF
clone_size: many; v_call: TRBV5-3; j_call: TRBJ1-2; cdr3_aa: CARGRVTF
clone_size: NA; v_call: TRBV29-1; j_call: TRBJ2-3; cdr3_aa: CSTDRANTDTQYF
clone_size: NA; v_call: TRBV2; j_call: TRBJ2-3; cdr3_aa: CASSEAEAEDTQYF
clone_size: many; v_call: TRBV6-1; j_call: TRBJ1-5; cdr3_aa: CASSGGDFSQPQHF
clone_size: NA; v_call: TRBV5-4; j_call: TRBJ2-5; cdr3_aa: CASSPLAGVGETQYF
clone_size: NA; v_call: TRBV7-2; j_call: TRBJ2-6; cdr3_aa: CASSSSGTGYSGANVLTF
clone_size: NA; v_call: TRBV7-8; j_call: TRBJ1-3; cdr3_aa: CASSLAGGLRSGNTIYF
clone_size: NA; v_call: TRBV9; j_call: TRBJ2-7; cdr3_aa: CASSVGGGSDEQYF
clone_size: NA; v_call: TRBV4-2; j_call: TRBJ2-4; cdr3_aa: CASSPSGNIQYF
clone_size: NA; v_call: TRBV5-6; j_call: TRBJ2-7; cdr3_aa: CASSEDRGAYEQYF
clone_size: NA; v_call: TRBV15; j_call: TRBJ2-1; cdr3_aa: CATSRDGQASFYNEQFF
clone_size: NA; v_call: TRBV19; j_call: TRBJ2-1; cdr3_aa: CASSIRPGAAYNEQFF
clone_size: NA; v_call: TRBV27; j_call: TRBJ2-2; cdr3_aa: CASSYRATGELFF
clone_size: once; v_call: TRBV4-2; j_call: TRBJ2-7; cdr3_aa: CASSSSQTSGSLVQYF
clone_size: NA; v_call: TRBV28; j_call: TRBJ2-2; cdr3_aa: CASSLSGTSGSTGELFF
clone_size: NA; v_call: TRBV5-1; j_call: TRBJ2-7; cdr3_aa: CASSLSDRRF
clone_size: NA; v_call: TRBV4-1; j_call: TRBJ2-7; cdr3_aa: CASSHDGESSYEQYF
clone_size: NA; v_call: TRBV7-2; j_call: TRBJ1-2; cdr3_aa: CASSFTIDRGLRGYTF
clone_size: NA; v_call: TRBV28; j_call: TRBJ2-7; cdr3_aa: CASSLDRQGGNYEQYF
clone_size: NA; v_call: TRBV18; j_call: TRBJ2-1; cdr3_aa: CASSRVSGKSSYNEQFF
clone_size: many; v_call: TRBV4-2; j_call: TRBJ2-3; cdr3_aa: CASSSTGGSGPDTQYF
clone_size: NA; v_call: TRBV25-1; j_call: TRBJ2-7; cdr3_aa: CASSDKGDRGWNEQYF
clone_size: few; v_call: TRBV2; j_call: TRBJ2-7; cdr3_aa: CASSETNGLAGGSYEQYF
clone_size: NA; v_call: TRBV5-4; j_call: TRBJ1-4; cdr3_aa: CASSLGDRFGEKLFF
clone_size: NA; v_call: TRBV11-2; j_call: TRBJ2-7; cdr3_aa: CASSLGNNYEQYF
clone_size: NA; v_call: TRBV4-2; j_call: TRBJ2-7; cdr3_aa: CASSQDPTSGSNEQYF
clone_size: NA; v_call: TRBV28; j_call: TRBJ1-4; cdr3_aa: CASSWALSHNEKLFF
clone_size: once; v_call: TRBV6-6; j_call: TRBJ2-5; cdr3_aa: CASRPLGDSGETQYF
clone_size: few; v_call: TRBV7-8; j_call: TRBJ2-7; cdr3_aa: CASSPAAGYSYEQYF
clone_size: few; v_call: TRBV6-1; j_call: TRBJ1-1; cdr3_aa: CASSQTGNTEAFF
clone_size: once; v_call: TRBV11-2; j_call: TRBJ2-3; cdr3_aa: CASSLVSGRGADTQYF
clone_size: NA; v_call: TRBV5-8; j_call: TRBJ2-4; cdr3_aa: CASSLWGEAKNIQYF
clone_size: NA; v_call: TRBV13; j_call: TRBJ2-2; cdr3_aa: CASSLARDLAGELFF
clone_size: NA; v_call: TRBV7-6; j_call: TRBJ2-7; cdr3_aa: CASSLGLAGGSYEQYF
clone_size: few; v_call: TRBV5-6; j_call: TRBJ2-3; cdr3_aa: CASSFSTSGSNTQYF